This is a list of T cell receptor beta chains from one sample in a study of identical twins. TCRdb independently ran MiXCR on the 5' RACE reads; one entry per CDR3 protein. Of hundreds of thousands of distinct CDR3 sequences in the sample, less than 9% were seen once. This same sample was also taken into another study, of yellow fever vaccine responses in identical twins.

Material for sequencing was PBMCs. These receptor sequences come from a woman aged 18-29 years in good health. CDR3s include the opening cysteine and the closing phenylalanine or tryptophan. A D gene is named only where the DNA matches it firmly. Clone size is stated in some rows and not others, as once, few, many or a class when expanded.

TRBJ2-3 | few | 13 | TRBD2 | TRBV20-1 | CSGVAGVADTQYF | TGCAGTGGTGTTGCGGGAGTGGCAGATACGCAGTATTTT
TRBJ2-1 | few | 18 | TRBD2 | TRBV4-2 | CASSQDHIGAGVWNEQFF | TGTGCCAGCAGCCAAGACCACATAGGGGCGGGAGTCTGGAATGAGCAGTTCTTC
TRBJ2-3 | many | 16 | TRBD2 | TRBV12-3/TRBV12-4 | CASSPASGRGGDTQYF | TGTGCCAGCAGTCCGGCTAGCGGGAGGGGGGGAGATACGCAGTATTTT
TRBJ2-1 | . | 15 | . | TRBV4-1 | CASSQAMGIYNEQFF | TGCGCCAGCAGCCAAGCTATGGGGATCTACAATGAGCAGTTCTTC
TRBJ2-6 | many | 16 | TRBD1 | TRBV12-3/TRBV12-4 | CASTGETGSGANVLTF | TGTGCCAGCACCGGCGAGACAGGGTCCGGGGCCAACGTCCTGACTTTC
TRBJ1-2 | many | 16 | TRBD1 | TRBV20-1 | CSATNQGGGLDYGYTF | TGCAGTGCAACCAACCAGGGGGGGGGCTTGGACTATGGCTACACCTTC
TRBJ2-1 | many | 14 | TRBD2 | TRBV20-1 | CSATGTSDFNEQFF | TGCAGTGCTACTGGGACTAGCGACTTCAATGAGCAGTTCTTC
TRBJ2-5 | few | 13 | . | TRBV4-1 | CASSQDGWETQYF | TGCGCCAGCAGCCAAGATGGGTGGGAGACCCAGTACTTC
TRBJ2-2 | few | 15 | . | TRBV4-1 | CASSPKVGGTGELFF | TGCGCCAGCAGCCCGAAGGTTGGAGGCACCGGGGAGCTGTTTTTT
TRBJ2-7 | many | 12 | TRBD1 | TRBV25-1 | CASTSTGKEQYF | TGTGCCAGCACCTCGACAGGGAAGGAGCAGTACTTC
TRBJ1-2 | . | 15 | . | TRBV18 | CASSQPQESGYGYTF | TGTGCCAGCTCACAACCCCAGGAGTCGGGCTATGGCTACACCTTC
TRBJ2-1 | . | 13 | . | TRBV2 | CASRTDGYNEQFF | TGTGCCAGCAGAACGGACGGATACAATGAGCAGTTCTTC
TRBJ2-3 | many | 15 | . | TRBV20-1 | CSARDGWGSTDTQYF | TGCAGTGCTAGAGATGGGTGGGGGAGCACAGATACGCAGTATTTT
TRBJ2-1 | . | 14 | TRBD2 | TRBV12-3/TRBV12-4 | CASTTSGFYNEQFF | TGTGCCAGCACCACTAGCGGGTTTTACAATGAGCAGTTCTTC
TRBJ1-5 | many | 15 | . | TRBV27 | CASSQPGTGNQPQHF | TGTGCCAGCAGTCAGCCCGGGACGGGTAATCAGCCCCAGCATTTT
TRBJ2-7 | . | 16 | . | TRBV28 | CASLRGGQGSTWEQYF | TGTGCCAGCCTGCGGGGGGGACAGGGCTCTACGTGGGAGCAGTACTTC
TRBJ1-5 | . | 14 | . | TRBV7-9 | CASSPGVVNQPQHF | TGTGCCAGCAGCCCAGGGGTAGTCAATCAGCCCCAGCATTTT
TRBJ2-1 | . | 18 | . | TRBV2 | CASSPGPRGARSYNEQFF | TGTGCCAGCAGTCCCGGGCCCCGGGGGGCGCGCTCCTACAATGAGCAGTTCTTC
TRBJ2-1 | many | 11 | . | TRBV20-1 | CSADLGGEQFF | TGCAGTGCGGATCTAGGAGGTGAGCAGTTCTTC
TRBJ2-1 | many | 16 | TRBD2 | TRBV7-8 | CASKVAGGISYNEQFF | TGTGCCAGCAAAGTAGCGGGGGGGATCTCCTACAATGAGCAGTTCTTC
TRBJ2-1 | few | 14 | . | TRBV12-3/TRBV12-4 | CASRRAQGYNEQFF | TGTGCCAGCAGAAGGGCCCAGGGGTACAATGAGCAGTTCTTC
TRBJ2-1 | few | 16 | . | TRBV6-1 | CAAHRTGLEAYNEQFF | TGTGCCGCCCACCGGACAGGACTAGAGGCCTACAATGAGCAGTTCTTC
TRBJ2-1 | . | 16 | TRBD2 | TRBV20-1 | CSARPPTVDWGGEQFF | TGCAGTGCTCGCCCCCCGACGGTCGACTGGGGGGGTGAGCAGTTCTTC
TRBJ2-5 | many | 13 | TRBD2 | TRBV29-1 | CSVDGGNQETQYF | TGCAGCGTTGACGGGGGGAACCAAGAGACCCAGTACTTC
TRBJ1-1 | . | 15 | . | TRBV12-3/TRBV12-4 | CAVLGLASLNTEAFF | TGTGCCGTCTTAGGGCTAGCTTCCCTTAACACTGAAGCTTTCTTT
TRBJ1-4 | . | 17 | . | TRBV7-9 | CASSLAGDGGRGEKLFF | TGTGCCAGCAGCTTAGCGGGGGATGGGGGCCGGGGTGAAAAACTGTTTTTT
TRBJ2-5 | . | 15 | . | TRBV29-1 | CSVVLFGFDWETQYF | TGCAGCGTTGTCCTTTTTGGATTTGATTGGGAGACCCAGTACTTC
TRBJ1-6 | many | 12 | TRBD1 | TRBV2 | CASRGQNSPLHF | TGTGCCAGCAGGGGACAGAATTCACCCCTCCACTTT
TRBJ2-3 | few | 15 | . | TRBV5-1 | CASSLALTGSDTQYF | TGCGCCAGCAGCTTGGCCCTTACAGGTTCAGATACGCAGTATTTT
TRBJ2-2 | many | 15 | . | TRBV29-1 | CSVMTGAPNTGELFF | TGCAGCGTCATGACGGGAGCCCCGAACACCGGGGAGCTGTTTTTT
TRBJ1-4 | many | 14 | . | TRBV6-5 | CASSSGRLNEKLFF | TGTGCCAGCAGTTCGGGACGACTTAATGAAAAACTGTTTTTT
TRBJ1-1 | . | 12 | . | TRBV20-1 | CSARGQGAEAFF | TGCAGTGCTAGAGGTCAAGGGGCTGAAGCTTTCTTT
TRBJ2-1 | few | 13 | TRBD2 | TRBV12-3/TRBV12-4 | CASSGGGSNEQFF | TGTGCCAGCAGCGGCGGGGGAAGCAATGAGCAGTTCTTC
TRBJ1-1 | many | 15 | TRBD1 | TRBV27 | CASSFTGGRGTEAFF | TGTGCCAGCAGTTTCACAGGGGGGCGAGGTACTGAAGCTTTCTTT
TRBJ2-5 | few | 15 | TRBD1 | TRBV6-5 | CASSYMTGWQETQYF | TGTGCCAGCAGTTACATGACAGGGTGGCAAGAGACCCAGTACTTC
TRBJ2-1 | many | 13 | . | TRBV24-1 | CATSDTVPNEQFF | TGTGCCACCAGTGATACTGTTCCCAATGAGCAGTTCTTC
TRBJ2-1 | few | 13 | . | TRBV12-5 | CASGQPSDDEQFF | TGTGCTAGTGGTCAACCTAGCGACGATGAGCAGTTCTTC
TRBJ2-3 | . | 14 | . | TRBV7-3 | CASSLKVVPNTQYF | TGTGCCAGCAGCTTAAAGGTGGTCCCAAATACGCAGTATTTT
TRBJ2-1 | . | 15 | . | TRBV6-5 | CASSYGQRQDNEQFF | TGTGCCAGCAGTTACGGACAAAGACAGGACAATGAGCAGTTCTTC
TRBJ1-1 | few | 13 | TRBD1 | TRBV29-1 | CSVEWTGGAEAFF | TGCAGCGTTGAATGGACAGGGGGTGCTGAAGCTTTCTTT
TRBJ2-3 | few | 16 | TRBD1 | TRBV3-1 | CASSQGPGGNTDTQYF | TGTGCCAGCAGCCAAGGTCCAGGGGGCAACACAGATACGCAGTATTTT
TRBJ1-1 | . | 12 | . | TRBV28 | CASIRPNTEAFF | TGTGCCAGCATCCGCCCGAACACTGAAGCTTTCTTT
TRBJ2-7 | few | 14 | TRBD1 | TRBV2 | CASSTGQGRHEQYF | TGTGCCAGCAGTACCGGACAGGGTCGCCACGAGCAGTACTTC
TRBJ1-2 | . | 14 | TRBD1 | TRBV12-3/TRBV12-4 | CASSQGALNYGYTF | TGTGCCAGCAGCCAGGGGGCCTTGAACTATGGCTACACCTTC
TRBJ1-2 | . | 16 | . | TRBV6-5 | CASSYSRSRGRDGYTF | TGTGCCAGCAGTTACTCGAGATCACGGGGCCGGGATGGCTACACCTTC